These 14 T cell receptor beta chains came from one sample sequenced in a study of cytomegalovirus exposure and HLA in healthy donors. A multiplex PCR was run with 60 Vbeta primers and 13 Jbeta primers. Sequenced by immunoSEQ multiplex PCR; TCRdb stores in-frame clones only, minus some. The sample carries about 120,000 clones, around four fifths recorded once. The sample taken for sequencing was PBMCs. These receptors all come from a male donor in good health and CMV-seropositive.

V is TRBV5-4 and J is TRBJ1-6, with 9 bases fitting TRBD1. CDR1 and CDR2 from the germline V gene are SGHNT and YYREEE (reference sequence). V trimming: 4 bases; J trimming: 8 bases; junction bases outside the gene matches: 1. This CDR3 has 13 amino acids. CDR3 residues: CASSRTGDSPLHF. The CDR3 DNA is TGTGCCAGCAGCAGGACAGGGGATTCACCCCTCCACTTT.

The gene calls are TRBV30 and TRBJ2-3, with 10 bases identical to TRBD2. The trim removed 0 bases at V and 3 bases at J, leaving 3 bases unmatched. The CDR3 totals 15 residues. From germline, CDR1 is GTSNPN and CDR2 SVGIG (reference sequence). The CDR3 DNA sequence: TGTGCCTGGAGTGTATCTAGCGGGAGAACAGATACGCAGTATTTT. Encoded protein: CAWSVSSGRTDTQYF.

V and J are TRBV19 and TRBJ1-2; 7 bases fit TRBD1. Germline CDR1 is LNHDA and CDR2 is SQIVND (reference sequence). J gave up 4 bases and V 5 bases, and 4 bases lay outside the gene matches. The CDR3 totals 13 residues. The CDR3: CASSGGQSYGYTF. In DNA, the CDR3 is TGTGCCAGTAGTGGGGGACAGAGCTATGGCTACACCTTC.

The chain carries TRBV29-1 and TRBJ2-5; D is possibly TRBD1 (6 bases). Trimming shortened V by 6 bases and J by 0 bases, and 8 bases separated the two germline ends. The CDR3 has 12 residues. The germline V gene has CDR1 SQVTM and CDR2 ANQGSEA. Here the CDR3 reads CSVNRDQETQYF. The CDR3 nucleotides read TGCAGCGTAAACAGGGACCAAGAGACCCAGTACTTC.

This clone is termed medium-sized. The rearrangement uses TRBV9 and TRBJ2-3; maybe TRBD1 (6 bases). Trimming left V 2 bases short and J 2 bases short, with 9 bases between. Germline V gene sequence: CDR1 SGDLS, CDR2 YYNGEE. There are 14 residues in the CDR3. CDR3: CASSVDRITDTQYF. CDR3 nucleotides: TGTGCCAGCAGCGTCGACAGGATCACAGATACGCAGTATTTT.

This chain uses TRBV2 with TRBJ1-4; TRBD1 matches 9 bases. Germline-derived CDR1 and CDR2 are SNHLY and FYNNEI. Unmatched junction bases numbered 12, after V lost 6 bases and J lost 7 bases. The CDR3 has 16 amino acids. The CDR3 region is CASSKGGDRVSEKLFF. DNA for the CDR3: TGTGCCAGCAGCAAAGGAGGGGACAGGGTTAGTGAAAAACTGTTTTTT.

The chain couples TRBV7-8 to TRBJ1-2, with TRBD1 matching 10 bases. CDR1 and CDR2 (germline): SGHVS, FQNEAQ. The V gene end was trimmed by 5 bases and the J gene end by 6 bases; junction bases not matched to a gene: 6. The CDR3 spans 14 residues. CDR3 amino acids: CASSAPGQGHGYTF. DNA for the CDR3: TGTGCCAGCAGCGCGCCGGGACAGGGGCATGGCTACACCTTC.

A note on this clone: One end of the junction does not line up with germline, which may come from a read error. The chain recombines TRBV6-5 with TRBJ2-7, with 9 bases matching TRBD2. CDR1 and CDR2 (germline): MNHEY, SVGAGI. The CDR3 loop spans 15 amino acids. DNA for the CDR3: TGTGCCAGCAGCCGTTCCCTAGCGGGATCGTACGAGCAGTGCTTC. This gives the protein CASSRSLAGSYEQCF.

J is TRBJ2-7 and V is TRBV28; D might be TRBD1 (5 bases). The CDR3 is 13 amino acids. Germline V gene lookup returns CDR1 MDHEN and CDR2 SYDVKM. Trimming left V 5 bases short and J 2 bases short, with 10 bases between. CDR3 DNA: TGTGCCAGCAGTGAAGGGGCTACCTACGAGCAGTACTTC. This translates into CASSEGATYEQYF.

In its sample, this clone was seen a few times. The gene calls are TRBV28 and TRBJ2-1; D is possibly TRBD1 (6 bases). The CDR3 spans 14 residues. The germline V gene has CDR1 MDHEN and CDR2 SYDVKM. Trimming shortened V by 7 bases and J by 0 bases, and 10 bases separated the two germline ends. The CDR3 bases are TGTGCCAGCAAAGGGGGTAGCTCCTACAATGAGCAGTTCTTC. As protein: CASKGGSSYNEQFF.

The chain uses TRBV7-2 and TRBJ1-2; a possible D gene is TRBD1 (5 bases). V was trimmed by 1 base and J by 2 bases, leaving 8 bases between them. CDR1 is SGHTA, CDR2 FQGNSA, per germline. The CDR3 is 14 amino acids. The CDR3 reads CASSLGGGNYGYTF. The DNA of the CDR3 is TGTGCCAGCAGCTTAGGGGGCGGAAACTATGGCTACACCTTC.

J is TRBJ1-4 and V is TRBV19; D perhaps matches TRBD1 (6 bases). Trimming took 5 bases from V and 0 from J, leaving 13 bases between them. This CDR3 comprises 16 residues. Germline V gene sequence: CDR1 LNHDA, CDR2 SQIVND (reference sequence). CDR3 nucleotide sequence: TGTGCCAGTAGTCCTGGCGGGGGGCCAACTAATGAAAAACTGTTTTTT. Encoded protein: CASSPGGGPTNEKLFF.

The rearrangement joins TRBV6-6 to TRBJ1-1, with D possibly being TRBD1 (5 bases). Looked up from germline, CDR1 is MNHNY and CDR2 is SVGAGI (reference sequence). Trimming took off 2 bases at V and 3 bases at J, with 13 bases between the two ends. This CDR3 has 15 amino acids. The CDR3 bases are TGTGCCAGCAGTTACCCTAGGGGTGAGGACACTGAAGCTTTCTTT. Its protein is CASSYPRGEDTEAFF.

This clone came up once. This chain joins TRBV5-1 and TRBJ2-1, with TRBD2 matching 13 bases. The ends lost 1 base at V and 3 bases at J; junction bases unmatched: 13. Germline V gives CDR1 SGHRS, CDR2 YFSETQ. The CDR3 consists of 20 residues. DNA for the CDR3: TGCGCCAGCAGCTTGTTCTTCCGGACTAGCGGGAGTGGTTTCTACAATGAGCAGTTCTTC. Encoded protein: CASSLFFRTSGSGFYNEQFF.